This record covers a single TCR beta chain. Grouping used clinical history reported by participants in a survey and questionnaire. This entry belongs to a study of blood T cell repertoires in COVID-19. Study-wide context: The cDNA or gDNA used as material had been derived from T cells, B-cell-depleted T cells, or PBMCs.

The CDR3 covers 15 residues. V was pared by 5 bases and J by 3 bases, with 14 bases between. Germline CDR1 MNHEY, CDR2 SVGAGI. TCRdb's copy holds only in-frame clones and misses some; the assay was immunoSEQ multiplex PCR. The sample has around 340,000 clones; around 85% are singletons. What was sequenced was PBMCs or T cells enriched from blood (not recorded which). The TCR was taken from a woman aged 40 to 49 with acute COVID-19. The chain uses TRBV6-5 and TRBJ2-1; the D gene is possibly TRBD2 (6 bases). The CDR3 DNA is TGTGCCAGCAGTCCCAGGTGGGGGGACTACAATGAGCAGTTCTTC. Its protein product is CASSPRWGDYNEQFF.